The 28 T cell receptor beta chains reported below all come from one sample, sequenced in a study of T cell responses to AZD1222 COVID-19 vaccine. Assay used: immunoSEQ multiplex PCR; TCRdb lists only in-frame clones, some missing. The top ten hold 3.4% of the sample, which has approximately 210,000 clones, about 89% seen once. The specimen was peripheral blood, collected 28 days after the second AZD1222 dose. These receptors originate from an adult who received the AZD1222 COVID-19 vaccine.

The chain employs TRBV3-1 (or the pseudogene TRBV3-2) and TRBJ1-2; D gene uncertain. There are 11 residues in the CDR3. Trimming removed 2 bases from V and 7 bases from J, with 5 bases in between. The germline V gene encodes CDR1 LGHDT and CDR2 YNNKEL (reference sequence). In nucleotides, the CDR3 is TGTGCCAGCAGCCAATTATCTGGCTACACCTTC. Residues: CASSQLSGYTF.

V is TRBV19 and J is TRBJ1-6; D gene unclear. V was clipped by 5 bases and J by 8 bases, with 16 bases between them. This CDR3 is built from 15 residues. Looked up from germline, CDR1 is LNHDA and CDR2 is SQIVND (reference sequence). As DNA, the CDR3 is TGTGCCAGTAGTGTCGGGCCCGAAGGGTATTCACCCCTCCACTTT. Its protein product is CASSVGPEGYSPLHF.

The chain recombines TRBV6-1 with TRBJ2-7; a weak D match, TRBD1 (6 bases). Germline loops: CDR1 MNHNS, CDR2 SASEGT. This CDR3 has 14 amino acids. V shed 5 bases and J shed 0 bases, with 11 bases lying between them. The CDR3 here is CASSQSGVSYEQYF. CDR3 coding DNA: TGTGCCAGCAGTCAATCAGGGGTCTCCTACGAGCAGTACTTC.

The chain is built from TRBV29-1 and TRBJ2-3; 10 bases map to TRBD2. Germline V gene data show CDR1 as SQVTM and CDR2 as ANQGSEA. CDR3 length: 13 amino acids. V lost 8 bases, J lost 10 bases, and 12 bases stayed unmatched. CDR3 in DNA: TGCAGCCTCGCGACGAGAAGCGGGAGGGCGCAGTATTTT. Translating gives CSLATRSGRAQYF.

The chain links TRBV4-1 to TRBJ1-4; 8 bases are a match to TRBD1. The V segment lost 0 bases and the J segment 9 bases; nucleotides outside the gene matches: 6. The CDR3 length is 15 residues. Germline V CDR1 and CDR2: MGHRA, YSYEKL. CDR3 in amino acids: CASSQEAGQEKKLFF. The CDR3 region has the DNA TGCGCCAGCAGCCAAGAGGCGGGACAGGAAAAAAAACTGTTTTTT.

This chain links TRBV9 with TRBJ1-6, with no clear D. The CDR3 covers 12 residues. Germline V gene data show CDR1 as SGDLS and CDR2 as YYNGEE. The germline V and J ends were trimmed by 5 bases and 6 bases, with 6 bases remaining between them. The CDR3 protein is CASRGINSPLHF. In DNA, the CDR3 is TGTGCCAGCAGGGGCATTAATTCACCCCTCCACTTT.

This clone was seen only a few times. The gene calls are TRBV15 and TRBJ1-1, with D maybe TRBD1 (5 bases). Between the trimmed V and J ends, which lost 3 bases and 1 base, there was a span of 12 bases. The CDR3 has 15 residues. The germline V gene has CDR1 LNHNV and CDR2 YYDKDF (reference sequence). The CDR3 sequence is CATSSPQGPNTEAFF. CDR3 bases: TGTGCCACCAGCAGTCCCCAGGGTCCGAACACTGAAGCTTTCTTT.

This chain joins TRBV5-1 and TRBJ2-5; TRBD2 matches at 8 bases. Per the germline V gene, CDR1 is SGHRS and CDR2 is YFSETQ. J lost 2 bases, V lost 4 bases, and 10 bases had no gene match. The CDR3 extends over 16 amino acids. CDR3 amino acids: CASSATISGVQETQYF. The CDR3 DNA follows: TGCGCCAGCAGCGCTACCATTAGCGGGGTACAAGAGACCCAGTACTTC.

V is TRBV5-1 and J is TRBJ1-2; D unresolved. CDR3 length: 17 residues. Deletions cut 0 bases from V and 3 bases from J, with 18 bases between. Per germline, CDR1 SGHRS and CDR2 YFSETQ. CDR3 sequence (DNA): TGCGCCAGCAGCTTGGAGGGAGTGTCTATCGGATACTATGGCTACACCTTC. Translated: CASSLEGVSIGYYGYTF.

The V call is TRBV28, the J call TRBJ1-1, with D hard to call. CDR3 length equals 14 residues. Germline V CDR1 and CDR2: MDHEN, SYDVKM. V lost 6 bases and J lost 6, with 17 bases in between. The CDR3 sequence is CASRSVLTIAEAFF. The CDR3 nucleotides are TGTGCCAGCAGGTCCGTATTGACGATCGCTGAAGCTTTCTTT.

The rearrangement uses TRBV2 and TRBJ2-2; 9 positions match TRBD1. This CDR3 is 14 amino acids long. Germline trimming cut 7 bases from V and 5 bases from J; bases unmatched to any gene: 5. Germline CDR1 SNHLY, CDR2 FYNNEI. CDR3 region: CASNIDRGTGELFF. The CDR3 DNA reads TGTGCCAGCAATATCGACAGGGGGACCGGGGAGCTGTTTTTT. Using reference TRBV2 and TRBJ2-2 for the parts outside the CDR3, the full variable domain is EPEVTQTPSHQVTQMGQEVILRCVPISNHLYFYWYRQILGQKVEFLVSFYNNEISEKSEIFDDQFSVERPDGSNFTLKIRSTKLEDSAMYFCASNIDRGTGELFFGEGSRLTVL.

The sample holds a few counts of this clone. The chain combines TRBV2 with TRBJ2-7; TRBD1 matches 7 bases. V shed 5 bases and J 7 bases; nucleotides not matched to a gene: 14. Germline V lookup: CDR1 SNHLY, CDR2 FYNNEI. This CDR3 has 15 residues. The CDR3 nucleotides are TGTGCCAGCAGTTCCGACAGGGCCGGTAAGAGAGAGCAGTACTTC. Translating it yields CASSSDRAGKREQYF.

This chain joins TRBV11-2 and TRBJ1-1; TRBD1 matches 8 bases. The CDR3 extends over 14 amino acids. Germline V lookup: CDR1 SGHAT, CDR2 FQNNGV. After removal of 0 bases from V and 5 bases from J, the junction contained 2 bases not matched to a gene. The CDR3: CASSLDRGRTEAFF. The CDR3, as DNA: TGTGCCAGCAGCTTAGACAGGGGGCGTACTGAAGCTTTCTTT.

This clone was seen just once. This rearrangement joins TRBV3-1 (or the pseudogene TRBV3-2) to TRBJ2-3; D is undetermined. The V end lost 0 bases, the J end lost 2 bases, and 9 bases lay between the germline ends. The CDR3 is 15 amino acids. CDR1 LGHDT and CDR2 YNNKEL come from the germline V gene (reference sequence). The CDR3 spells CASSQDVRSTDTQYF. CDR3 in DNA: TGTGCCAGCAGCCAAGACGTGAGATCCACAGATACGCAGTATTTT.

This clone was observed a handful of times. The gene calls are TRBV18 and TRBJ1-2; perhaps TRBD1 as D (6 bases). Germline V gene data show CDR1 as KGHSH and CDR2 as LQKENI. CDR3 size: 17 residues. V dropped 0 bases and J dropped 8 bases, with 22 bases sitting between them. The CDR3 nucleotides read TGTGCCAGCTCACCACCCCTTCAACAGGGTATGGATAGAGGCTACACCTTC. As protein: CASSPPLQQGMDRGYTF.

The CDR3 loop reads CASSFTWEGSNEKLFF. CDR3 bases: TGTGCCAGCAGCTTCACCTGGGAGGGGTCTAATGAAAAACTGTTTTTT. This chain connects TRBV11-2 to TRBJ1-4; the D gene is possibly TRBD1 (5 bases). CDR3 length: 16 residues. Germline-derived CDR1 and CDR2 are SGHAT and FQNNGV. V was cut by 3 bases and J by 3 bases, with 14 bases left in between.

In its sample, this clone was seen once. The CDR3 nucleotides read TGTGCCAGCAGTTACGGGACAGGGAGAGGCTACACCTTC. Amino acid sequence: CASSYGTGRGYTF. The chain has TRBV6-5 and TRBJ1-2; 9 bases line up with TRBD1. The CDR3 is 13 residues long. The junction had 3 bases not matched to a gene; V was cut back by 2 bases and J by 8 bases. Germline CDR1 MNHEY, CDR2 SVGAGI.

This chain joins TRBV19 and TRBJ2-1, with 8 bases that match TRBD2. Losses at the gene ends were 4 bases for V and 1 base for J; bases not matched to a gene: 3. There are 15 residues in the CDR3. Germline V gene lookup returns CDR1 LNHDA and CDR2 SQIVND (reference sequence). The DNA for the CDR3 is TGTGCCAGTAGTAAGGGACTAGGGTCCTACAATGAGCAGTTCTTC. This codes for CASSKGLGSYNEQFF.

This clone was detected only once. This chain joins TRBV11-2 and TRBJ1-4; 7 bases fit TRBD1. Trimming cost V 3 bases and J 7 bases; bases outside gene matches: 8. Germline values: CDR1 SGHAT, CDR2 FQNNGV. The length of the CDR3 is 15 residues. In nucleotides, the CDR3 is TGTGCCAGCAGCTTCCGGACAGGACGGAGTGAAAAACTGTTTTTT. Translating gives CASSFRTGRSEKLFF.

The chain carries TRBV11-1 and TRBJ1-2; no clear D gene. The CDR3 sequence is 13 residues long. The germline V gene has CDR1 SGHAT and CDR2 FQDESV (reference sequence). V shed 5 bases and J shed 4 bases, with 11 bases lying between them. CDR3 in DNA: TGTGCCAGCAGCCAGGACCGGTCCTATGGCTACACCTTC. As protein: CASSQDRSYGYTF.

V and J are TRBV6-6 and TRBJ1-5, with no clear D. V lost 0 bases and J lost 2, with 11 bases in between. Germline V gene sequence: CDR1 MNHNY, CDR2 SVGAGI (reference sequence). The CDR3 loop spans 16 amino acids. The CDR3 DNA follows: TGTGCCAGCAGTTACTCTTCGGAGGTCGGCAATCAGCCCCAGCATTTT. Residues: CASSYSSEVGNQPQHF.

The rearrangement uses TRBV19 and TRBJ1-4; 10 nucleotides agree with TRBD1. Trimming cost V 7 bases and J 8 bases; bases outside gene matches: 4. Per the germline V gene, CDR1 is LNHDA and CDR2 is SQIVND (reference sequence). The CDR3 spans 13 residues. The CDR3 sequence is CASTGQGEEKLFF. The CDR3 bases are TGTGCCAGTACCGGACAGGGGGAAGAAAAACTGTTTTTT.

This clone was seen only a few times. The chain carries TRBV3-1 (or the pseudogene TRBV3-2) and TRBJ2-7, with D unclear. Per germline, CDR1 LGHDT and CDR2 YNNKEL (reference sequence). V shed 3 bases and J shed 6 bases, with 12 bases lying between them. This CDR3 has 13 residues. Here the CDR3 reads CASSQLGRGEQYF. CDR3 bases: TGTGCCAGCAGCCAGCTGGGTCGAGGCGAGCAGTACTTC.

The gene calls are TRBV7-3 and TRBJ2-2; D possibly corresponds to TRBD2 (5 bases). Germline V lookup: CDR1 SGHTA, CDR2 FQGTGA. The CDR3 spans 12 residues. Trimming removed 2 bases at V and 7 bases at J, with 5 bases between. The CDR3 DNA sequence: TGTGCCAGCAGCTTAGCGGGCGGGGAGCTGTTTTTT. Its protein is CASSLAGGELFF.

The genes are TRBV11-2 and TRBJ1-2; D is perhaps TRBD1 (5 bases). V was pared by 5 bases and J by 0 bases, with 13 bases between. The CDR3 sequence is 15 residues long. Germline loops: CDR1 SGHAT, CDR2 FQNNGV. The CDR3 loop reads CASSRGDRANYGYTF. CDR3 DNA sequence: TGTGCCAGCAGCCGGGGAGACAGAGCTAACTATGGCTACACCTTC.

The CDR3 DNA sequence: TGTGCCAGCAGTCTCGATTTTAATCAGCCCCAGCATTTT. Protein sequence: CASSLDFNQPQHF. V is TRBV11-2 and J is TRBJ1-5; D not certain. The germline V gene encodes CDR1 SGHAT and CDR2 FQNNGV. V lost 6 bases, J lost 4 bases, and 10 bases lay in between. The CDR3 extends over 13 amino acids. Combining the CDR3 with reference TRBV11-2 and TRBJ1-5 gives the whole variable domain EAGVAQSPRYKIIEKRQSVAFWCNPISGHATLYWYQQILGQGPKLLIQFQNNGVVDDSQLPKDRFSAERLKGVDSTLKIQPAKLEDSAVYLCASSLDFNQPQHFGDGTRLSIL.

This chain uses TRBV18 with TRBJ1-1, with a weak D call TRBD1 (6 bases). The CDR3 runs 15 residues. V was shortened by 4 bases and J by 1 base, with 13 bases between the two germline ends. The germline CDR1 and CDR2 sequences are KGHSH and LQKENI. The CDR3 DNA is TGTGCCAGCTCACGTGCCGGGACACCGAACACTGAAGCTTTCTTT. The encoded protein is CASSRAGTPNTEAFF.

CDR3 DNA: TGTGCCAGCAGCCGGAATACCGGGGAGCTGTTTTTT. It codes for CASSRNTGELFF. The genes are TRBV4-2 and TRBJ2-2; no clear D. Trimming shortened V by 4 bases and J by 5 bases, and 5 bases separated the two germline ends. The CDR3 contains 12 residues. Looked up from germline, CDR1 is LGHNA and CDR2 is YNFKEQ.